The clone carrying this T cell receptor (beta chain) was observed a few times. Germline V gene lookup returns CDR1 KGHDR and CDR2 SFDVKD. This CDR3 comprises 13 residues. Trimming left V 8 bases short and J 5 bases short, with 14 bases between. This sample is part of a study of blood T cell repertoires in COVID-19. Source study methods: Reference gene primers were amplified, and this amplification served to estimate nucleated cell counts. Clones were sequenced by immunoSEQ multiplex PCR, and TCRdb holds only the in-frame ones, with some missing. Clone size and V and J calls were adopted from that table, with D and trimming inferred from the DNA. This table holds approximately 140,000 clones, around 84% found once.

This TCR derives from a young man with COVID-19, enrolled during active disease. V is TRBV24-1 and J is TRBJ1-1; D remains unclear. The sequencing sample was made of peripheral blood. In DNA form, the CDR3 reads TGTGCCACCAAGACTGCGGGAGAGACTGAAGCTTTCTTT. Residues: CATKTAGETEAFF.